This T cell receptor (beta chain) comes out of a study of T cell responses to AZD1222 COVID-19 vaccine. Method: immunoSEQ multiplex PCR; TCRdb's copy keeps in-frame clones and lacks some. There are 150,000 or so clones in the sample; 90% to 95% occur only once, and 4% to 5.5% lies in the top ten. The CDR3 totals 13 residues. Germline-derived CDR1 and CDR2 are SEHNR and FQNEAQ (reference sequence). V lost 5 bases and J 9 bases, leaving 14 bases between the germline ends. The source material was peripheral blood, sampled 28 days after the second AZD1222 dose. The rearrangement links TRBV7-9 to TRBJ2-1, with a tentative D call TRBD1 (5 bases). The sequence was collected from an adult who received the AZD1222 COVID-19 vaccine. Here the CDR3 reads CASSPPQGVEQFF. DNA of the CDR3: TGTGCCAGCAGCCCTCCCCAGGGTGTTGAGCAGTTCTTC.